This TCR beta chain is from a study of blood T cell repertoires in COVID-19 (dated by TCRdb to 2018 to 2021). Some background on the complete study: Samples from collaborators originated in the United States, Italy and Spain and spanned both the acute and convalescent phases of COVID-19. The material from the prospective study consisted of cDNA or gDNA derived from T cells, B-cell-depleted T cells, or PBMCs. The dataset comprised deeply sampled blood TCRbeta repertoires from subjects exposed to, actively infected with, or recovered from COVID-19. The repertoires were released in a freely available public database meant as a resource for research on the immune response to SARS-CoV-2. The samples were drawn from the first 160 participants of the ongoing ImmuneRACE study and from 1,254 subjects provided by 6 global collaborators. The sample metadata nearly always contained a de-identified subject ID, COVID-19 status, age in years and sex. Where available, HLA class I and class II types were obtained from metadata supplied by the sample provider rather than from assay-based typing. Summary of the overall study and its limitations: The quantity of clinical and demographic metadata differed by source and by participant and was supplied without curation.

The immunoSEQ Assay, a bias-controlled multiplex PCR, was used to amplify TCRbeta CDR3 regions from genomic DNA. Turning to the authors' computational methods: The number of nucleated cells in each sample was estimated by amplification of reference gene primers within the assay. To quantify the absolute abundance of each unique TCRbeta CDR3 rearrangement, sequence reads were collapsed and filtered. For each sample, productive Simpson clonality was calculated as the square root of Simpson's diversity index across productive rearrangements. The clones in this table, taken by TCRdb from immuneACCESS, are in-frame only. Not every clone is retained; where verified, under half of the shortfall comes from an unresolved V gene, and the cause of the rest is unknown. D and trimming come from the DNA, and the V and J calls and clone size come from that table. In all, the sample holds about 330,000 clones, and roughly nine tenths of those were seen once. 5.5% to 6% of the sample is taken by the ten largest.

As to this clone: Which antigen it targets is not known. No per-base quality is available; no much larger clone lies one base away.

Participants in the prospective study were enrolled through a virtual design, were aged roughly 18 to 100 years, and lived in about two dozen United States geographic areas. In the prospective study, cohorts were assigned on the basis of participant-reported clinical history obtained from a screening survey and a study questionnaire. Recovered participants in ImmuneRACE Cohort 3 were defined as having two consecutive negative NP/OP PCR tests, clearance from a healthcare professional, or resolution of symptoms. In the prospective study, mobile phlebotomists collected whole blood, serum and a nasopharyngeal or oropharyngeal swab from each participant. Participants in the prospective study had the option to provide additional blood draws and questionnaires over an approximately 2-month period. Before DNA extraction, prospective study blood samples were shipped either frozen or at room temperature.

The clonotype comes from a woman aged 25-40 years who had recovered from COVID-19. The material sequenced was PBMCs or T cells enriched from blood (not recorded which).

The CDR3 is CASSIGQGWPNEKLFF. Read as DNA, the sequence is TGTGCCAGTAGTATAGGCCAGGGGTGGCCTAATGAAAAACTGTTTTTT. The receptor chain draws on TRBV19 and TRBJ1-4; D gene: possibly TRBD1, on 6 matching bases. Including the terminal cysteine and phenylalanine, the CDR3 comprises 16 residues. Kept here is only the CDR3 DNA, which spans 48 bases and is read in frame from base 1. V and J are truncated by 1 base and 3 bases respectively, leaving an intervening sequence of 12 bases. Based on the germline V gene (reference sequence), the CDR1 and CDR2 sequences are LNHDA and SQIVND.